This T cell receptor (beta chain) derives from a study of OX40 agonist ivuxolimab in advanced cancers. Study overall: The diagnoses of dose-escalation patients were hepatocellular carcinoma, melanoma, renal cell or head and neck cancer. Broader study findings: The mean number of expanded clones was higher in CD8+ T cells than in CD4+. Both CD4+ and CD8+ T cell populations in blood had undergone clonal expansion by week 6 at 0.1 to 3.0 mg/kg.

It was autoimmune disease history or systemic immunosuppression that excluded patients. Method: immunoSEQ multiplex PCR; TCRdb's copy keeps in-frame clones and lacks some. The sample consists of about 76,000 clones, 70% to 90% of them appearing once. As regards this clone: What it binds is unknown.

The V and J ends lost 4 bases and 2 bases respectively, with 19 bases between them. CDR1 and CDR2 from the germline V gene are SGHRS and YFSETQ. The CDR3 has 16 residues. The sequence came from an adult with an advanced solid tumor such as melanoma, head and neck, liver or kidney cancer. The chain uses TRBV5-1 and TRBJ2-7; maybe TRBD2 (6 bases). The specimen was CD4+ or CD8+ T cells sorted from blood, collected in a trial of the OX40 agonist ivuxolimab. CDR3 loop: CASSMNGGGVPYEQYF. The CDR3 DNA follows: TGCGCCAGCAGCATGAATGGGGGAGGAGTACCCTACGAGCAGTACTTC. Looking up the rest from reference TRBV5-1 and TRBJ2-7 gives the full variable domain: KAGVTQTPRYLIKTRGQQVTLSCSPISGHRSVSWYQQTPGQGLQFLFEYFSETQRNKGNFPGRFSGRQFSNSRSEMNVSTLELGDSALYLCASSMNGGGVPYEQYFGPGTRLTVT.